Shown below are 32 T cell receptor beta chains from a single sample sequenced in a study of blood T cell repertoires in COVID-19. Generated by immunoSEQ multiplex PCR, the TCRdb table keeps only in-frame clones and is missing some. The table shows a few hundred thousand clones, with roughly nine tenths occurring only once. The sequencing sample was made of PBMCs or T cells enriched from blood (not recorded which). All receptors derive from a woman in her sixties or seventies who had recovered from COVID-19.

This clone was detected once. The V call is TRBV27, the J call TRBJ2-2; 7 bases are a match to TRBD1. Germline-derived CDR1 and CDR2 are MNHEY and SMNVEV (reference sequence). The V gene end was trimmed by 1 base and the J gene end by 5 bases; junction bases not matched to a gene: 1. The CDR3 runs 14 residues. The chain's CDR3 is CASSLLQGTGELFF. DNA of the CDR3: TGTGCCAGCAGTTTATTACAGGGGACCGGGGAGCTGTTTTTT.

In DNA, the CDR3 is TGCGCCAGCAGCCAAGTAGCGGGGGGTACCGGGGAGCTGTTTTTT. It yields the protein CASSQVAGGTGELFF. The chain carries TRBV4-1 and TRBJ2-2, with 10 bases that match TRBD2. The CDR3 totals 15 residues. The trim removed 1 base at V and 5 bases at J, leaving 1 base unmatched. The germline V gene has CDR1 MGHRA and CDR2 YSYEKL.

The chain couples TRBV4-1 to TRBJ2-2; D is unclear. The V gene lost 1 base and the J gene lost 1 base, with 4 bases spanning the gap. Germline CDR1 and CDR2: MGHRA and YSYEKL. The CDR3 is 14 residues long. Written as DNA, the CDR3 is TGCGCCAGCAGCCAAGTTAAGAACACCGGGGAGCTGTTTTTT. This codes for CASSQVKNTGELFF.

V gene TRBV11-3 combines with J gene TRBJ2-6; TRBD2 might be the D (6 bases). The CDR3 totals 15 residues. V was trimmed by 6 bases and J by 4 bases, leaving 13 bases between them. Germline CDR1 and CDR2: SGHNT and YENEEA. The DNA of the CDR3 is TGTGCCAGCAGAAACGGGGGAGCCGGGGCCAACGTCCTGACTTTC. This encodes CASRNGGAGANVLTF.

This chain joins TRBV5-1 and TRBJ2-3; TRBD1 might be the D (7 bases). The CDR3 is 16 amino acids. Between the trimmed V and J ends, which lost 0 bases and 1 base, there was a span of 12 bases. CDR1 and CDR2 from the germline V gene are SGHRS and YFSETQ. The CDR3 here is CASSLVGGGGTDTQYF. CDR3 nucleotides: TGCGCCAGCAGCTTGGTAGGGGGCGGGGGCACAGATACGCAGTATTTT. Supplemented by reference TRBV5-1 and TRBJ2-3, the full variable domain reads KAGVTQTPRYLIKTRGQQVTLSCSPISGHRSVSWYQQTPGQGLQFLFEYFSETQRNKGNFPGRFSGRQFSNSRSEMNVSTLELGDSALYLCASSLVGGGGTDTQYFGPGTRLTVL.

V gene TRBV19 combines with J gene TRBJ1-1; no clear D. The CDR3 is 10 residues long. Per germline, CDR1 LNHDA and CDR2 SQIVND (reference sequence). Trimming shortened V by 9 bases and J by 2 bases, and 4 bases separated the two germline ends. CDR3 amino acids: CASYNTEAFF. The CDR3 DNA reads as TGTGCCAGCTACAACACTGAAGCTTTCTTT.

This chain joins TRBV3-1 (or the pseudogene TRBV3-2) and TRBJ1-5; a weak D match, TRBD1 (5 bases). CDR1 and CDR2 (germline): LGHDT, YNNKEL (reference sequence). The CDR3 totals 17 residues. Trimming removed 1 base at V and 0 bases at J, with 13 bases between. The CDR3 region is CASSQGAQGFSNQPQHF. The CDR3 DNA is TGTGCCAGCAGCCAAGGGGCCCAGGGTTTTAGCAATCAGCCCCAGCATTTT.

J is TRBJ1-1 and V is TRBV15, with a possible D match to TRBD1 (5 bases). The ends were cut back, 3 bases at V and 1 base at J, with 9 bases in the middle. Germline V gene lookup returns CDR1 LNHNV and CDR2 YYDKDF (reference sequence). CDR3 length equals 14 residues. The CDR3: CATSRDIRNTEAFF. For the CDR3, the DNA is TGTGCCACCAGCAGGGACATAAGGAACACTGAAGCTTTCTTT. Full variable domain (missing parts from reference TRBV15 and TRBJ1-1): DAMVIQNPRYQVTQFGKPVTLSCSQTLNHNVMYWYQQKSSQAPKLLFHYYDKDFNNEADTPDNFQSRRPNTSFCFLDIRSPGLGDTAMYLCATSRDIRNTEAFFGQGTRLTVV.

The rearrangement joins TRBV5-5 to TRBJ2-7, with unresolved D. V shed 0 bases and J shed 4 bases, with 8 bases lying between them. This CDR3 has 13 amino acids. Per the germline V gene, CDR1 is SGHKS and CDR2 is YYEKEE (reference sequence). This CDR3 reads CASSLGASYEQYF. CDR3 nucleotides: TGTGCCAGCAGCTTGGGGGCATCTTACGAGCAGTACTTC.

Remarks on this clone: In the same sample, other DNA sequences code for this CDR3. The chain links TRBV5-8 to TRBJ2-2, with 7 bases that match TRBD2. The CDR3 is 18 residues long. The trim removed 8 bases at V and 1 base at J, leaving 17 bases unmatched. The germline CDR1 and CDR2 sequences are SGHTS and YDEGEE. CDR3 sequence reads: CASSVVGGTILNTGELFF. CDR3 DNA sequence: TGTGCCAGTAGCGTTGTCGGGGGGACTATACTGAACACCGGGGAGCTGTTTTTT. Together with reference TRBV5-8 and TRBJ2-2, the CDR3 gives the full variable domain: EAGVTQSPTHLIKTRGQQATLRCSPISGHTSVYWYQQALGLGLQFLLWYDEGEERNRGNFPPRFSGRQFPNYSSELNVNALELEDSALYLCASSVVGGTILNTGELFFGEGSRLTVL.

The chain employs TRBV5-5 and TRBJ2-3, with D unresolved. This CDR3 is built from 14 residues. V lost 4 bases and J lost 2, with 11 bases in between. Germline lookup yields CDR1 SGHKS and CDR2 YYEKEE (reference sequence). The DNA for the CDR3 is TGTGCCAGCAGCCCTCGCGTAGACACAGATACGCAGTATTTT. This sequence encodes CASSPRVDTDTQYF.

The chain has TRBV10-3 and TRBJ2-3, with a weak D call TRBD1 (6 bases). V dropped 3 bases and J dropped 4 bases, with 14 bases sitting between them. The CDR3 is made up of 15 amino acids. Germline assignment: CDR1 ENHRY and CDR2 SYGVKD. The CDR3 DNA reads TGTGCCATCAGTGAAAGTACAGGGTGGGCAGATACGCAGTATTTT. Translation: CAISESTGWADTQYF.

CDR3: CASSLSRVTGYTF. As DNA, the CDR3 is TGTGCCAGCAGTTTAAGCCGGGTTACTGGCTACACCTTC. The chain couples TRBV12-3 or TRBV12-4 to TRBJ1-2; D is unresolved. The CDR3 covers 13 residues. V was shortened by 2 bases and J by 7 bases, with 11 bases between the two germline ends.

This clone showed up just once. V is TRBV27 and J is TRBJ1-4; D is undetermined. Trimming removed 6 bases at V and 5 bases at J, with 4 bases between. CDR1 and CDR2 (germline): MNHEY, SMNVEV (reference sequence). CDR3 length: 11 residues. CDR3 region: CASRRNEKLFF. The CDR3 coding sequence is TGTGCCAGCAGGAGAAATGAAAAACTGTTTTTT.

This rearrangement joins TRBV3-1 (or the pseudogene TRBV3-2) to TRBJ2-2, with D uncertain. The CDR3 length is 12 residues. Germline V gene data show CDR1 as LGHDT and CDR2 as YNNKEL (reference sequence). The ends were cut back, 6 bases at V and 5 bases at J, with 7 bases in the middle. CDR3 DNA sequence: TGTGCCAGCAGTCGTCTTACCGGGGAGCTGTTTTTT. Translation: CASSRLTGELFF.

The rearrangement uses TRBV6-2 or TRBV6-3 and TRBJ1-2, with a weak D call TRBD1 (5 bases). The CDR3 runs 16 residues. In germline, CDR1 is MNHEY, CDR2 SVGEGT. Trimming took 2 bases from V and 5 from J, leaving 18 bases between them. CDR3 sequence reads: CASSYTFRQGRYGYTF. DNA for the CDR3: TGTGCCAGCAGTTACACGTTCCGGCAGGGAAGGTATGGCTACACCTTC.

The V call is TRBV10-1, the J call TRBJ1-1; the D is unclear. The germline V gene has CDR1 WNHNN and CDR2 SYGVQD (reference sequence). CDR3 length: 13 residues. V was cut by 3 bases and J by 11 bases, with 16 bases left in between. CDR3 loop: CASSDSYDTPAFF. As DNA, the CDR3 is TGCGCCAGCAGTGATTCCTATGACACTCCGGCTTTCTTT.

V usage is TRBV4-2 and J usage is TRBJ1-4; D ambiguous. The germline V and J ends were trimmed by 8 bases and 6 bases, with 16 bases remaining between them. The CDR3 loop spans 14 amino acids. CDR1 and CDR2 from the germline V gene are LGHNA and YNFKEQ. The CDR3 DNA follows: TGTGCCAGCGCGTCAGGTCTTTGGGATGAAAAACTGTTTTTT. Its protein is CASASGLWDEKLFF.

V and J are TRBV4-1 and TRBJ1-1; TRBD1 matches at 10 bases. J lost 4 bases, V lost 6 bases, and 11 bases had no gene match. The length of the CDR3 is 16 residues. CDR1 and CDR2 (germline): MGHRA, YSYEKL. The CDR3 is CASSPGQGGRGTEAFF. In nucleotides, the CDR3 is TGCGCCAGCAGTCCCGGACAGGGGGGTAGGGGCACTGAAGCTTTCTTT.

This clone was detected once. The identical CDR3 is also encoded by other nucleotide sequences in the sample. J is TRBJ2-2 and V is TRBV5-1, with D maybe TRBD2 (6 bases). The CDR3 extends over 15 amino acids. V was pared by 0 bases and J by 3 bases, with 9 bases between. Germline CDR1 SGHRS, CDR2 YFSETQ. The CDR3 sequence is CASSLVGGDTGELFF. In nucleotides, the CDR3 is TGCGCCAGCAGCTTGGTCGGAGGGGACACCGGGGAGCTGTTTTTT.

The chain has TRBV6-1 and TRBJ2-4, with D unclear. The CDR3 spans 12 residues. The germline V gene encodes CDR1 MNHNS and CDR2 SASEGT. Trimming removed 3 bases from V and 11 bases from J, with 11 bases in between. DNA for the CDR3: TGTGCCAGCAGTGAGTCGAGGATTTTTCAGTACTTC. As protein: CASSESRIFQYF.

This clone was recorded once. The J gene is TRBJ2-1, the V gene TRBV7-2; 8 bases agree with TRBD1. Germline values: CDR1 SGHTA, CDR2 FQGNSA. V dropped 0 bases and J dropped 7; count of bases not matched to a gene: 2. CDR3 length equals 14 residues. CDR3 protein: CASSLATGVNEQFF. Here the CDR3 DNA reads TGTGCCAGCAGCTTAGCGACAGGGGTAAATGAGCAGTTCTTC.

Written as DNA, the CDR3 is TGTGCCAGCAGCGTTGACAGGGGATCATACTATGGCTACACCTTC. This codes for CASSVDRGSYYGYTF. This rearrangement joins TRBV9 to TRBJ1-2; 8 bases are a match to TRBD1. The CDR3 length is 15 residues. CDR1 and CDR2 from the germline V gene are SGDLS and YYNGEE. V was pared by 2 bases and J by 3 bases, with 6 bases of the junction left unmatched.

This chain joins TRBV15 and TRBJ1-3; D perhaps matches TRBD1 (5 bases). Looked up from germline, CDR1 is LNHNV and CDR2 is YYDKDF (reference sequence). V was clipped by 1 base and J by 0 bases, with 16 bases between them. The CDR3 covers 18 residues. The CDR3 nucleotides read TGTGCCACCAGCAGAGGGGGGGACTTCGGTTCCTCTGGAAACACCATATATTTT. Translating it yields CATSRGGDFGSSGNTIYF.

The V call is TRBV5-1, the J call TRBJ1-1; D remains ambiguous. CDR1 is SGHRS, CDR2 YFSETQ, per germline. Trimming took off 5 bases at V and 2 bases at J, with 25 bases between the two ends. CDR3 length equals 18 residues. The CDR3 protein is CASSPLWGASLLNTEAFF. CDR3 sequence (DNA): TGCGCCAGCAGTCCCCTTTGGGGAGCTTCCTTACTTAACACTGAAGCTTTCTTT.

V gene TRBV29-1 combines with J gene TRBJ1-4; D gene unclear. The germline CDR1 and CDR2 sequences are SQVTM and ANQGSEA. Trimming took off 6 bases at V and 4 bases at J, with 12 bases between the two ends. There are 13 residues in the CDR3. CDR3 protein: CSVIQAGNEKLFF. CDR3 nucleotides: TGCAGCGTGATCCAGGCCGGTAATGAAAAACTGTTTTTT. The full variable domain, with the rest looked up from reference TRBV29-1 and TRBJ1-4, is SAVISQKPSRDICQRGTSLTIQCQVDSQVTMMFWYRQQPGQSLTLIATANQGSEATYESGFVIDKFPISRPNLTFSTLTVSNMSPEDSSIYLCSVIQAGNEKLFFGSGTQLSVL.

This rearrangement joins TRBV4-1 to TRBJ2-1, with TRBD2 matching over 10 bases. The junction had 1 base not matched to a gene; V was cut back by 1 base and J by 4 bases. Per the germline V gene, CDR1 is MGHRA and CDR2 is YSYEKL. The CDR3 is 15 residues long. This CDR3 is CASSQAAGGYNEQFF. The CDR3 DNA follows: TGCGCCAGCAGCCAAGCAGCGGGGGGGTACAATGAGCAGTTCTTC.

Turning to this clone: The same CDR3 also results from other DNA sequences found in this sample. V gene TRBV2 combines with J gene TRBJ1-3; D is unresolved. V lost 6 bases and J lost 3, with 9 bases in between. Germline V gene lookup returns CDR1 SNHLY and CDR2 FYNNEI. CDR3 length: 13 residues. DNA of the CDR3: TGTGCCAGCAGGGAGGGAGGTGGAAACACCATATATTTT. It translates to CASREGGGNTIYF.

This chain connects TRBV23-1 to TRBJ1-1; D unclear. TRBV23-1 falls under the ORF class, with uncertain function. V lost 3 bases and J lost 4, with 15 bases in between. This CDR3 contains 15 residues. The CDR3 DNA reads as TGCGCCAGCAGTCACCCCCCTCGGGAATTCACTGAAGCTTTCTTT. This sequence encodes CASSHPPREFTEAFF.

The rearrangement uses TRBV10-3 and TRBJ1-2; D ambiguous. The germline gives CDR1 ENHRY, CDR2 SYGVKD. The V gene lost 7 bases and the J gene lost 7 bases, with 13 bases spanning the gap. There are 12 residues in the CDR3. The CDR3, as DNA: TGTGCCATCACACCGGGAAACGGTGGCTACACCTTC. The encoded protein is CAITPGNGGYTF.

This rearrangement joins TRBV5-6 to TRBJ1-1, with 7 bases identical to TRBD1. The CDR3 spans 17 residues. Per the germline V gene, CDR1 is SGHDT and CDR2 is YYEEEE. V was pared by 3 bases and J by 0 bases, with 11 bases of the junction left unmatched. The CDR3 DNA is TGTGCCAGCAGCTCGGGACAGACCATAGGGGTGAACACTGAAGCTTTCTTT. This translates into CASSSGQTIGVNTEAFF.

Only one count was recorded for this clone. V gene TRBV11-3 combines with J gene TRBJ1-2, with 9 bases fitting TRBD1. Germline assignment: CDR1 SGHNT and CDR2 YENEEA. The CDR3 is 14 residues long. The V segment lost 5 bases and the J segment 7 bases; nucleotides outside the gene matches: 8. In nucleotides, the CDR3 is TGTGCCAGCAGCCCCGGGACAGGGAAGGGTGGCTACACCTTC. This encodes CASSPGTGKGGYTF.